Here is one TCR beta chain with its context. There are 15 residues in the CDR3. The germline gives CDR1 SEHNR, CDR2 FQNEAQ (reference sequence). From its re-call of the 5' RACE reads, TCRdb lists each CDR3 protein once, without DNA. This sample's table reports a few hundred thousand distinct CDR3 sequences. This specimen comes from a study of monozygotic twins with inflammatory bowel disease. Source material: blood. This TCR was recovered from a human donor with ulcerative colitis or Crohn's disease, or a healthy co-twin of an affected twin (not recorded which). The chain recombines TRBV7-9 with TRBJ2-3; TCRdb's D call, TRBD1, is unchecked because there is no DNA. The CDR3 is CASSPLGRERDTQYF. Full variable domain (outside the CDR3, taken from reference TRBV7-9 and TRBJ2-3): DTGVSQNPRHKITKRGQNVTFRCDPISEHNRLYWYRQTLGQGPEFLTYFQNEAQLEKSRLLSDRFSAERPKGSFSTLEIQRTEQGDSAMYLCASSPLGRERDTQYFGPGTRLTVL.